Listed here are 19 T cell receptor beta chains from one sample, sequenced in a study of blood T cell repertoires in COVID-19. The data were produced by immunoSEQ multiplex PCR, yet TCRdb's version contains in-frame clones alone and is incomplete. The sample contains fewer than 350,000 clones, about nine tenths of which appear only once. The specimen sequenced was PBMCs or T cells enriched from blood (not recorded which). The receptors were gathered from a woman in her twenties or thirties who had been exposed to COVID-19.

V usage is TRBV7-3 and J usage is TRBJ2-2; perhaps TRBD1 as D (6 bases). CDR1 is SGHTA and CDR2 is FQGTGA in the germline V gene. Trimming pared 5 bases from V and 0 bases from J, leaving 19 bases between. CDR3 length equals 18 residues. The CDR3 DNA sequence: TGTGCCAGCAGCGTCACCGCGTGGGGACATTCGAACACCGGGGAGCTGTTTTTT. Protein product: CASSVTAWGHSNTGELFF.

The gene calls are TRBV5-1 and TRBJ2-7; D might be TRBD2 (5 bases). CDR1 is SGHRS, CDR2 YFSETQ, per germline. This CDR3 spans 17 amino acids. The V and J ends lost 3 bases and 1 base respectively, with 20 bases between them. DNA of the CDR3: TGCGCCAGCAGCTCCCCCGCCGGACTTCCTAATTCCTACGAGCAGTACTTC. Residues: CASSSPAGLPNSYEQYF.

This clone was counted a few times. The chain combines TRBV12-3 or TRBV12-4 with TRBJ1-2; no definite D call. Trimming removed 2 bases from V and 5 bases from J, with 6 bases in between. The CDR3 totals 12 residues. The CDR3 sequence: CASSLRGYGYTF. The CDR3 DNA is TGTGCCAGCAGTTTAAGAGGGTATGGCTACACCTTC.

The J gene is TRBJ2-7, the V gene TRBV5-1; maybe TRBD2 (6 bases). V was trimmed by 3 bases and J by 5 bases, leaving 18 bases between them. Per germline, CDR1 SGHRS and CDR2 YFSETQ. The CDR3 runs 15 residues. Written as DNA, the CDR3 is TGCGCCAGCAGCTACAACATCCGGACGGGGGACGAGCAGTACTTC. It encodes CASSYNIRTGDEQYF.

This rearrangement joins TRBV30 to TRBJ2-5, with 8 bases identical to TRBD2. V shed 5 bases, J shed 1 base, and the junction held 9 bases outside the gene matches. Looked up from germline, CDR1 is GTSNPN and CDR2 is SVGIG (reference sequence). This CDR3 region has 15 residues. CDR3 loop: CAWGGGLAGQETQYF. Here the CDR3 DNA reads TGTGCCTGGGGGGGAGGGCTAGCGGGCCAAGAGACCCAGTACTTC.

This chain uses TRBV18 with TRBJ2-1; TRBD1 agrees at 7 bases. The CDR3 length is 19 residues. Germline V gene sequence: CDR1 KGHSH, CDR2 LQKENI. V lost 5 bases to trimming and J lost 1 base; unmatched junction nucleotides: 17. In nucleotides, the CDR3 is TGTGCCAGCTCATCCTTAGCCCCTAGGGGGCAAGGATCCTACAATGAGCAGTTCTTC. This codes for CASSSLAPRGQGSYNEQFF.

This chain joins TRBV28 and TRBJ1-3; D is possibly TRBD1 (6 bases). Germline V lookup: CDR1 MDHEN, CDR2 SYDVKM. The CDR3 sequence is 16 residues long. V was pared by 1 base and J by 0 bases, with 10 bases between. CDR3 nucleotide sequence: TGTGCCAGCAGTTTATACGCGGACAGCTCTGGAAACACCATATATTTT. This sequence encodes CASSLYADSSGNTIYF.

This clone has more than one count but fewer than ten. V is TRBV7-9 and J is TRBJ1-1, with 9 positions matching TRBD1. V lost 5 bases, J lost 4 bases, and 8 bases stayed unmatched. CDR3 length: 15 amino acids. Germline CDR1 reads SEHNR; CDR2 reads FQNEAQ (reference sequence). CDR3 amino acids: CASSLGGQGTTEAFF. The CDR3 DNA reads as TGTGCCAGCAGCCTCGGGGGACAGGGTACCACTGAAGCTTTCTTT.

The CDR3 nucleotides are TGCGCCAGCAGTGTAGCAGATACGCAGTATTTT. This sequence encodes CASSVADTQYF. This chain joins TRBV10-2 and TRBJ2-3; D gene ambiguous. Germline CDR1 is WSHSY and CDR2 is SAAADI. V was cut by 4 bases and J by 4 bases, with 3 bases left in between. CDR3 length: 11 residues.

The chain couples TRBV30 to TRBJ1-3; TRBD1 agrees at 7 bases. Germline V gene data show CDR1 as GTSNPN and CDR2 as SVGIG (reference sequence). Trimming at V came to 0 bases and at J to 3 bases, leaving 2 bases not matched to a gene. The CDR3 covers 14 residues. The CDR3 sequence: CAWSVGDSGNTIYF. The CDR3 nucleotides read TGTGCCTGGAGTGTGGGGGACAGTGGAAACACCATATATTTT.

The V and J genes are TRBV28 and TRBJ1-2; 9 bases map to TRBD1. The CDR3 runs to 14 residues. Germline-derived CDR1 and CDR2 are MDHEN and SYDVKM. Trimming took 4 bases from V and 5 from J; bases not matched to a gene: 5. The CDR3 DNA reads TGTGCCAGCAGTTGGGGGACAGGGCGGTATGGCTACACCTTC. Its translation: CASSWGTGRYGYTF.

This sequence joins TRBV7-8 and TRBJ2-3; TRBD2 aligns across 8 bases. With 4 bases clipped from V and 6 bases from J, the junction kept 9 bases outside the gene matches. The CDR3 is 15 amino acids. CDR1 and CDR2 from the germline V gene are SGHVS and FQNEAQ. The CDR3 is CASSSGAGEGDTQYF. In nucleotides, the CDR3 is TGTGCCAGCAGCTCGGGAGCGGGAGAAGGGGATACGCAGTATTTT.

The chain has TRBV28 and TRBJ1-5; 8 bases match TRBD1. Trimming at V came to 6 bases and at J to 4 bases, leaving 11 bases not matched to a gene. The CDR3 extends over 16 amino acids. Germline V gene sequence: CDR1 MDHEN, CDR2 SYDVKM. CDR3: CASRVGQGTPNQPQHF. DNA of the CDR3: TGTGCCAGCAGGGTAGGACAGGGCACCCCTAATCAGCCCCAGCATTTT.

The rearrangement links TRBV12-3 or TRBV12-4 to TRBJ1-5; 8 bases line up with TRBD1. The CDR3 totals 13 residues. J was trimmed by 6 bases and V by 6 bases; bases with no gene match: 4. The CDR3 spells CASSADRVQPQHF. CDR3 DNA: TGTGCCAGCAGCGCGGACAGGGTTCAGCCCCAGCATTTT.

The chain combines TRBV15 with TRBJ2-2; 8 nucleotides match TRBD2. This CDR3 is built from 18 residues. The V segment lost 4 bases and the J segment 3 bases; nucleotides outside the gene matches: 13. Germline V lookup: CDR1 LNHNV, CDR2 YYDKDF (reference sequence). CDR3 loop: CATSIYNGRAGHTGELFF. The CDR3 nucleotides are TGTGCCACCAGCATTTACAACGGGAGGGCCGGGCACACCGGGGAGCTGTTTTTT.

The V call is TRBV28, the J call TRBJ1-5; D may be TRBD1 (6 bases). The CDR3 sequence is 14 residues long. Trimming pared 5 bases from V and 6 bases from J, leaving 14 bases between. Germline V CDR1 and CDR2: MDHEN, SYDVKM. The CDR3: CASSTAGEFQPQHF. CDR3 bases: TGTGCCAGCAGTACGGCAGGGGAATTTCAGCCCCAGCATTTT.

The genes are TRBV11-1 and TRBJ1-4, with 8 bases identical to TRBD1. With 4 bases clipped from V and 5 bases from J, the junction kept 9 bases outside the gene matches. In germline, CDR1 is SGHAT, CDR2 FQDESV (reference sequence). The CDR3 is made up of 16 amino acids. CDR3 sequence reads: CASSSTGGLSNEKLFF. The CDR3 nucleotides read TGTGCCAGCAGCTCAACAGGGGGACTGTCAAATGAAAAACTGTTTTTT. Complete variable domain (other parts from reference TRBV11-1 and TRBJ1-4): EAEVAQSPRYKITEKSQAVAFWCDPISGHATLYWYRQILGQGPELLVQFQDESVVDDSQLPKDRFSAERLKGVDSTLKIQPAELGDSAMYLCASSSTGGLSNEKLFFGSGTQLSVL.

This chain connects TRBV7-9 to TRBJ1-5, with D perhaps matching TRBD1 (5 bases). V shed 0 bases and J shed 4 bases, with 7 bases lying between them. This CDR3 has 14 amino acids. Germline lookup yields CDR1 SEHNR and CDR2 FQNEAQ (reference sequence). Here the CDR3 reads CASSLAGGNQPQHF. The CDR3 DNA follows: TGTGCCAGCAGCTTAGCTGGGGGGAATCAGCCCCAGCATTTT.

CDR3 DNA: TGTGCCAGCAGTGAAAGGGACTTCTCTGAAGCTTTCTTT. It encodes CASSERDFSEAFF. V is TRBV2 and J is TRBJ1-1, with D possibly TRBD1 on 5 matching bases. The CDR3 is 13 residues long. Germline V gene data show CDR1 as SNHLY and CDR2 as FYNNEI. Trimming removed 2 bases at V and 6 bases at J, with 10 bases between.